Below are 20 T cell receptor beta chains sequenced from a single sample in a study of beta chain features in type 1 diabetes. Every isolated RNA sample was fully reverse transcribed, so sequencing captured expressed TCRB transcripts. Generated by immunoSEQ multiplex PCR, the TCRdb table keeps only in-frame clones and is missing some. This table holds about 270,000 clones, roughly an eighth found once. For these TCRs, the target antigens are not known. Findings and caveats of the study: Significant though moderate, a shortening of TCRB CDR3s appeared in all four CD4+ subsets of Type 1 diabetes patients.

Sequencing was performed on naive CD4+ T cells from blood. The receptor source for this set is a man in his thirties or forties with type 1 diabetes.

J is TRBJ1-1 and V is TRBV18; 10 positions match TRBD1. V lost 6 bases and J lost 1; bases outside the gene matches: 14. The CDR3 is made up of 18 amino acids. CDR1 is KGHSH, CDR2 LQKENI, per germline. The CDR3: CASSLGQGVMHPNTEAFF. CDR3 bases: TGTGCCAGCTCTCTCGGACAGGGGGTAATGCATCCGAACACTGAAGCTTTCTTT. The entire variable domain, with the rest obtained from reference TRBV18 and TRBJ1-1, is as follows: NAGVMQNPRHLVRRRGQEARLRCSPMKGHSHVYWYRQLPEEGLKFMVYLQKENIIDESGMPKERFSAEFPKEGPSILRIQQVVRGDSAAYFCASSLGQGVMHPNTEAFFGQGTRLTVV.

This clone was counted only a few times. V is TRBV7-8 and J is TRBJ2-5, with D uncertain. V lost 6 bases, J lost 2 bases, and 10 bases lay in between. This CDR3 contains 13 residues. The germline CDR1 and CDR2 sequences are SGHVS and FQNEAQ. The CDR3 loop is CASSLPGQETQYF. The CDR3 nucleotides are TGTGCCAGCAGTCTACCGGGTCAAGAGACCCAGTACTTC.

This clone was counted between two and nine times. V usage is TRBV6-6 and J usage is TRBJ1-3; the D is unclear. CDR3 length: 12 amino acids. Germline lookup yields CDR1 MNHNY and CDR2 SVGAGI (reference sequence). Trimming stripped 8 bases from V and 0 bases from J, with 5 bases between. CDR3 coding DNA: TGTGCCAGCGGAGGCTCTGGAAACACCATATATTTT. This encodes CASGGSGNTIYF.

This chain joins TRBV2 and TRBJ2-1; 7 bases agree with TRBD1. The CDR3 is 15 residues long. V was clipped by 8 bases and J by 0 bases; unmatched bases: 7. From germline, CDR1 is SNHLY and CDR2 FYNNEI. The CDR3 protein is CASSRQGSSYNEQFF. CDR3 DNA: TGTGCCAGCTCCAGACAGGGAAGCTCCTACAATGAGCAGTTCTTC.

This clone was seen a few times. This chain joins TRBV7-2 and TRBJ1-5; 9 bases map to TRBD1. Trimming cost V 3 bases and J 9 bases; bases outside gene matches: 0. CDR1 SGHTA and CDR2 FQGNSA come from the germline V gene. The length of the CDR3 is 12 residues. CDR3 protein: CASSLDRGPQHF. DNA of the CDR3: TGTGCCAGCAGCTTGGACAGGGGGCCCCAGCATTTT.

The CDR3, as DNA: TGTGCCAGCAGCGGACTAGCGGGAGGCCCCCCGGGTACGCAGTATTTT. It specifies CASSGLAGGPPGTQYF. The chain employs TRBV11-2 and TRBJ2-3, with 14 bases aligning to TRBD2. Germline assignment: CDR1 SGHAT and CDR2 FQNNGV. The CDR3 is made up of 16 amino acids. V lost 5 bases, J lost 8 bases, and 9 bases stayed unmatched.

This clone was picked up a small number of times. The chain couples TRBV6-5 to TRBJ2-1; the D gene is possibly TRBD1 (5 bases). CDR3 size: 16 residues. V was trimmed by 0 bases and J by 3 bases, leaving 12 bases between them. The germline gives CDR1 MNHEY, CDR2 SVGAGI. The CDR3 nucleotides read TGTGCCAGCAGTTACTCAACCCAGGGTAACTACAATGAGCAGTTCTTC. This codes for CASSYSTQGNYNEQFF.

This chain connects TRBV13 to TRBJ2-7, with D tentatively TRBD1 (5 bases). V lost 0 bases and J lost 0, with 9 bases in between. In germline, CDR1 is PRHDT, CDR2 FYEKMQ (reference sequence). This CDR3 comprises 15 residues. CDR3: CASSLGQGPSYEQYF. CDR3 sequence (DNA): TGTGCCAGCAGCTTAGGGCAGGGCCCCTCCTACGAGCAGTACTTC.

This clone was observed a few times. J is TRBJ2-1 and V is TRBV2, with 7 bases fitting TRBD2. V was pared by 7 bases and J by 0 bases, with 3 bases of the junction left unmatched. From germline, CDR1 is SNHLY and CDR2 FYNNEI. The CDR3 runs 14 residues. This chain's CDR3 is CASTGGSSYNEQFF. CDR3 nucleotides: TGTGCCAGCACCGGGGGGAGCTCCTACAATGAGCAGTTCTTC.

This clone was detected only a few times. This chain connects TRBV28 to TRBJ2-7; 11 bases are shared with TRBD1. With 2 bases clipped from V and 0 bases from J, the junction kept 3 bases outside the gene matches. This CDR3 spans 16 amino acids. The V gene's germline CDR1 is MDHEN and CDR2 SYDVKM. Here the CDR3 DNA reads TGTGCCAGCAGTTTACTGGGGACAGGGGGCTCCTACGAGCAGTACTTC. Encoded protein: CASSLLGTGGSYEQYF. The full variable domain, in which reference TRBV28 and TRBJ2-7 provide the parts outside the CDR3, is DVKVTQSSRYLVKRTGEKVFLECVQDMDHENMFWYRQDPGLGLRLIYFSYDVKMKEKGDIPEGYSVSREKKERFSLILESASTNQTSMYLCASSLLGTGGSYEQYFGPGTRLTVT.

This clone has more than one count but fewer than ten. The J gene is TRBJ2-7, the V gene TRBV2; TRBD1 matches 7 bases. The germline V gene has CDR1 SNHLY and CDR2 FYNNEI. V was pared by 4 bases and J by 3 bases, with 3 bases of the junction left unmatched. This CDR3 comprises 13 residues. CDR3 loop: CASSGDRDYEQYF. CDR3 coding DNA: TGTGCCAGCAGTGGGGACAGAGACTACGAGCAGTACTTC. The full variable domain, in which reference TRBV2 and TRBJ2-7 provide the parts outside the CDR3, is EPEVTQTPSHQVTQMGQEVILRCVPISNHLYFYWYRQILGQKVEFLVSFYNNEISEKSEIFDDQFSVERPDGSNFTLKIRSTKLEDSAMYFCASSGDRDYEQYFGPGTRLTVT.

This clone was detected only a few times. The chain joins TRBV28 to TRBJ2-1, with 10 nucleotides matching TRBD2. V was pared by 3 bases and J by 2 bases, with 1 base of the junction left unmatched. CDR3 length equals 15 residues. CDR1 is MDHEN and CDR2 is SYDVKM in the germline V gene. The DNA for the CDR3 is TGTGCCAGCAGTTTTAGCGGGAGGACCTACAATGAGCAGTTCTTC. Translated, it gives CASSFSGRTYNEQFF.

A few counts support this clone. The chain links TRBV9 to TRBJ2-7; 11 positions match TRBD1. V dropped 0 bases and J dropped 1; count of bases not matched to a gene: 3. Looked up from germline, CDR1 is SGDLS and CDR2 is YYNGEE. The CDR3 has 16 amino acids. CDR3 sequence: CASSVGGTGGSYEQYF. CDR3 DNA sequence: TGTGCCAGCAGCGTAGGGGGGACAGGGGGATCCTACGAGCAGTACTTC.

The chain joins TRBV28 to TRBJ2-3, with unresolved D. Germline V CDR1 and CDR2: MDHEN, SYDVKM. This CDR3 spans 15 amino acids. Trimming left V 3 bases short and J 0 bases short, with 10 bases between. The CDR3 loop is CASSFPSGSTDTQYF. The CDR3 nucleotides read TGTGCCAGCAGTTTCCCTAGTGGTAGCACAGATACGCAGTATTTT.

The V and J genes are TRBV5-1 and TRBJ1-1; perhaps TRBD1 as D (6 bases). With 0 bases removed from V and 0 bases from J, the gap between germline ends came to 12 bases. The CDR3 extends over 16 amino acids. Per the germline V gene, CDR1 is SGHRS and CDR2 is YFSETQ. The DNA for the CDR3 is TGCGCCAGCAGCTTGGGACGGACAGAGATGAACACTGAAGCTTTCTTT. Translation: CASSLGRTEMNTEAFF. The entire variable domain, with the rest obtained from reference TRBV5-1 and TRBJ1-1, is as follows: KAGVTQTPRYLIKTRGQQVTLSCSPISGHRSVSWYQQTPGQGLQFLFEYFSETQRNKGNFPGRFSGRQFSNSRSEMNVSTLELGDSALYLCASSLGRTEMNTEAFFGQGTRLTVV.

This clone was recorded a few times. Written as DNA, the CDR3 is TGTGCCAGCAGTTTCGGCGGCAGAAACACTGAAGCTTTCTTT. Amino acids: CASSFGGRNTEAFF. This chain connects TRBV28 to TRBJ1-1; D is undetermined. The V gene lost 3 bases and the J gene lost 2 bases, with 10 bases spanning the gap. CDR3 length: 14 amino acids. Germline values: CDR1 MDHEN, CDR2 SYDVKM.

This chain connects TRBV7-2 to TRBJ2-2; 7 nucleotides agree with TRBD1. The CDR3 is 16 residues long. CDR1 and CDR2 (germline): SGHTA, FQGNSA. Germline trimming cut 5 bases from V and 4 bases from J; bases unmatched to any gene: 10. This CDR3 reads CASSVRTGLGTGELFF. Here the CDR3 DNA reads TGTGCCAGCAGCGTTCGGACAGGACTGGGCACCGGGGAGCTGTTTTTT.

This chain joins TRBV15 and TRBJ2-7; D is possibly TRBD1 (7 bases). With 1 base removed from V and 3 bases from J, the gap between germline ends came to 10 bases. The germline CDR1 and CDR2 sequences are LNHNV and YYDKDF (reference sequence). The CDR3 runs 14 residues. The CDR3 region has the DNA TGTGCCACCAGCAGAGGCGGGGACAGCTACGAGCAGTACTTC. Amino acid sequence: CATSRGGDSYEQYF. Together with reference TRBV15 and TRBJ2-7, the CDR3 gives the full variable domain: DAMVIQNPRYQVTQFGKPVTLSCSQTLNHNVMYWYQQKSSQAPKLLFHYYDKDFNNEADTPDNFQSRRPNTSFCFLDIRSPGLGDTAMYLCATSRGGDSYEQYFGPGTRLTVT.

The chain links TRBV14 to TRBJ2-2; D unclear. CDR3 length: 11 residues. CDR1 and CDR2 (germline): SGHDN, FVKESK. V was cut by 3 bases and J by 6 bases, with 2 bases left in between. The CDR3 DNA sequence: TGTGCCAGCAGCCACGCCGGGGAGCTGTTTTTT. Its translation: CASSHAGELFF.

The chain has TRBV28 and TRBJ1-5; a weak D match, TRBD1 (5 bases). This CDR3 contains 13 residues. The ends were cut back, 10 bases at V and 6 bases at J, with 16 bases in the middle. Germline V gene lookup returns CDR1 MDHEN and CDR2 SYDVKM. The CDR3 reads CATVGLQGQPQHF. CDR3 in DNA: TGTGCCACGGTGGGACTTCAGGGTCAGCCCCAGCATTTT. The variable domain in full, completed from reference TRBV28 and TRBJ1-5, reads DVKVTQSSRYLVKRTGEKVFLECVQDMDHENMFWYRQDPGLGLRLIYFSYDVKMKEKGDIPEGYSVSREKKERFSLILESASTNQTSMYLCATVGLQGQPQHFGDGTRLSIL.